Below, 18 T cell receptor beta chains from the same sample are listed, as sequenced in a study of T cell responses to AZD1222 COVID-19 vaccine. Only in-frame clones appear in the TCRdb table, and some are missing; sequencing was by immunoSEQ multiplex PCR. The data contain tens of thousands of clones, more than 70% of them singletons. The sample was peripheral blood, taken on day 0 of AZD1222 vaccination. These receptors were taken from an adult in good health.

The chain recombines TRBV21-1 with TRBJ2-2; the table calls TRBD2, which could not be checked here. TRBV21-1 corresponds to a pseudogene. The CDR3 covers 17 residues. CDR3 sequence reads: CASSKNVAGGPAGELFF. CDR3 nucleotides: TGTGCCAGCAGCAAAAATGTAGCGGGAGGGCCGGCCGGGGAGCTGTTTTTT.

V is TRBV11-3 and J is TRBJ1-1; no clear D. Germline V gives CDR1 SGHNT, CDR2 YENEEA. Trimming stripped 5 bases from V and 1 base from J, with 11 bases between. The CDR3 length is 14 residues. The CDR3 sequence is CASSPGRQNTEAFF. In nucleotides, the CDR3 is TGTGCCAGCAGCCCGGGTAGGCAGAACACTGAAGCTTTCTTT.

This CDR3 is CSYNGLWTDTQYF. CDR3 bases: TGCAGTTATAATGGGTTATGGACAGATACGCAGTATTTT. This chain connects TRBV29-1 to TRBJ2-3; no definite D call. The CDR3 covers 13 residues. Germline V CDR1 and CDR2: SQVTM, ANQGSEA.

The chain is built from TRBV7-9 and TRBJ2-7; D is unresolved. Germline V gene data show CDR1 as SEHNR and CDR2 as FQNEAQ (reference sequence). Trimming stripped 3 bases from V and 3 bases from J, with 9 bases between. The CDR3 is made up of 13 amino acids. The CDR3: CASSLSRIYEQYF. CDR3 bases: TGTGCCAGCAGCTTGTCGCGGATCTACGAGCAGTACTTC.

V gene TRBV24-1 combines with J gene TRBJ1-5, with TRBD1 as a possible D gene (5 bases). Germline CDR1 is KGHDR and CDR2 is SFDVKD. Trimming removed 6 bases at V and 4 bases at J, with 15 bases between. The CDR3 covers 15 residues. DNA for the CDR3: TGTGCCACCAGTTCTAAGGAGGGGTGGAATCAGCCCCAGCATTTT. It is translated as CATSSKEGWNQPQHF.

V gene TRBV25-1 combines with J gene TRBJ1-4, with D uncertain. CDR1 MGHDK and CDR2 SYGVNS come from the germline V gene. V was pared by 4 bases and J by 1 base, with 10 bases between. The CDR3 sequence is 15 residues long. The CDR3 nucleotides read TGTGCCAGCAGTGCACCGACATTAACTAATGAAAAACTGTTTTTT. Translation: CASSAPTLTNEKLFF.

The rearrangement uses TRBV9 and TRBJ2-2; D not certain. Germline V gives CDR1 SGDLS, CDR2 YYNGEE. The CDR3 runs to 15 residues. V lost 0 bases and J 2 bases, leaving 8 bases between the germline ends. Here the CDR3 reads CASSVGGQNTGELFF. CDR3 nucleotide sequence: TGTGCCAGCAGCGTAGGAGGCCAAAACACCGGGGAGCTGTTTTTT.

The chain employs TRBV7-2 and TRBJ1-3, with D tentatively TRBD1 (5 bases). From germline, CDR1 is SGHTA and CDR2 FQGNSA. The CDR3 spans 15 residues. V was trimmed by 2 bases and J by 2 bases, leaving 10 bases between them. CDR3 coding DNA: TGTGCCAGCAGCTTAAGGCAGGGTGCTGGAAACACCATATATTTT. Encoded protein: CASSLRQGAGNTIYF.

The chain couples TRBV3-1 (or the pseudogene TRBV3-2) to TRBJ1-5, with unresolved D. The CDR3 is made up of 14 amino acids. V was pared by 0 bases and J by 7 bases, with 10 bases between. In germline, CDR1 is LGHDT, CDR2 YNNKEL (reference sequence). Written as DNA, the CDR3 is TGTGCCAGCAGCCAAGATAGGGTGCAGCAGCCCCAGCATTTT. Protein product: CASSQDRVQQPQHF.

The chain employs TRBV19 and TRBJ1-4; D perhaps matches TRBD1 (6 bases). The CDR3 covers 15 residues. The ends were cut back, 6 bases at V and 4 bases at J, with 15 bases in the middle. Per the germline V gene, CDR1 is LNHDA and CDR2 is SQIVND (reference sequence). The CDR3, as DNA: TGTGCCAGTAGGGGATCGGACAGTTATAATGAAAAACTGTTTTTT. It encodes CASRGSDSYNEKLFF.

This clone was counted a single time. The chain combines TRBV20-1 with TRBJ1-4; D possibly corresponds to TRBD1 (5 bases). This CDR3 has 15 amino acids. The ends were cut back, 3 bases at V and 6 bases at J, with 17 bases in the middle. Germline V gene lookup returns CDR1 DFQATT and CDR2 SNEGSKA (reference sequence). The chain's CDR3 is CSASAMGGVYEKLFF. In DNA form, the CDR3 reads TGCAGTGCTAGTGCCATGGGGGGGGTTTATGAAAAACTGTTTTTT.

This chain links TRBV21-1 with TRBJ2-4; the D call TRBD1 from the table was never checked on the DNA. TRBV21-1 is assigned pseudogene status. CDR3 length: 15 residues. The CDR3 nucleotides are TGTGCCAGCAGCAAAGACATCTGGGCCAAAAACATTCAGTACTTC. Its protein product is CASSKDIWAKNIQYF.

V usage is TRBV5-1 and J usage is TRBJ2-1; D not certain. The CDR3 extends over 12 amino acids. V lost 0 bases and J lost 6, with 4 bases in between. In germline, CDR1 is SGHRS, CDR2 YFSETQ. CDR3 loop: CASSLGTNEQFF. For the CDR3, the DNA is TGCGCCAGCAGCTTGGGGACCAATGAGCAGTTCTTC.

The chain is built from TRBV6-1 and TRBJ1-1; a possible D gene is TRBD1 (5 bases). Germline CDR1 reads MNHNS; CDR2 reads SASEGT. Between the trimmed V and J ends, which lost 3 bases and 4 bases, there was a span of 12 bases. The CDR3 consists of 14 residues. This chain's CDR3 is CASSDWGGVTEAFF. The CDR3 DNA reads TGTGCCAGCAGTGATTGGGGGGGAGTCACTGAAGCTTTCTTT.

The genes are TRBV11-3 and TRBJ2-1; no definite D call. The V end lost 2 bases, the J end lost 10 bases, and 12 bases lay between the germline ends. This CDR3 spans 13 amino acids. Germline V gene lookup returns CDR1 SGHNT and CDR2 YENEEA. The CDR3 spells CASSLTPGREQFF. Written as DNA, the CDR3 is TGTGCCAGCAGCTTAACCCCCGGTAGGGAGCAGTTCTTC.

This rearrangement joins TRBV5-8 to TRBJ2-2; no clear D gene. Germline V gene sequence: CDR1 SGHTS, CDR2 YDEGEE. This CDR3 is built from 13 residues. V shed 4 bases and J shed 6 bases, with 10 bases lying between them. CDR3 residues: CASSTTDAGELFF. CDR3 DNA sequence: TGTGCCAGCAGCACGACGGACGCCGGGGAGCTGTTTTTT.

V gene TRBV10-3 combines with J gene TRBJ2-6; D not certain. CDR1 ENHRY and CDR2 SYGVKD come from the germline V gene. There are 16 residues in the CDR3. V was cut by 8 bases and J by 0 bases, with 14 bases left in between. The CDR3 sequence: CAIGVLPSSGANVLTF. The CDR3, as DNA: TGTGCCATCGGGGTCCTTCCCTCCTCTGGGGCCAACGTCCTGACTTTC.

This rearrangement joins TRBV27 to TRBJ1-2; 9 bases are shared with TRBD1. Germline V lookup: CDR1 MNHEY, CDR2 SMNVEV (reference sequence). This CDR3 is built from 16 residues. The V gene end was trimmed by 4 bases and the J gene end by 6 bases; junction bases not matched to a gene: 12. CDR3 nucleotide sequence: TGTGCCAGCAGTTCCGGGGACAGGGTGGCCGTCCATGGCTACACCTTC. Amino acid sequence: CASSSGDRVAVHGYTF.